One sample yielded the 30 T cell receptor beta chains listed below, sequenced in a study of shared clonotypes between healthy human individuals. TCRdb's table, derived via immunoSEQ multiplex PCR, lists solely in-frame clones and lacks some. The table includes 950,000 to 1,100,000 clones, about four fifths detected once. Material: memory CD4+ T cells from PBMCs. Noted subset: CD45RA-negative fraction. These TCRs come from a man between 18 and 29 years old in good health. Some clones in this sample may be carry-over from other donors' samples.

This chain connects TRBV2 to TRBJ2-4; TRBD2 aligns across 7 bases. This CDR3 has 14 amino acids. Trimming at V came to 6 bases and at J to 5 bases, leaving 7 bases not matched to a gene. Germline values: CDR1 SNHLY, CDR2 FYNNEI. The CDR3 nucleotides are TGTGCCAGCAGCAAGACTAGCTGGGAAAACATTCAGTACTTC. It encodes CASSKTSWENIQYF.

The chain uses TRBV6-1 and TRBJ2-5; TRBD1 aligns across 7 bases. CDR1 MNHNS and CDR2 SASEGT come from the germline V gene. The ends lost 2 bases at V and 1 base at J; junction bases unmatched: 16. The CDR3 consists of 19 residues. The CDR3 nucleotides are TGTGCCAGCAGTGAATATAGGGTTAGGGGACAGATTCCCCAAGAGACCCAGTACTTC. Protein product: CASSEYRVRGQIPQETQYF.

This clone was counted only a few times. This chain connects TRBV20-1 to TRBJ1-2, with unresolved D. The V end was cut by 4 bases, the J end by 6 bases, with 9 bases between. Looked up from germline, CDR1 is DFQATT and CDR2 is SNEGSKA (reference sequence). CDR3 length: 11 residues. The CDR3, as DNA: TGCAGTGCTACTGTAACTAATGGCTACACCTTC. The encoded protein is CSATVTNGYTF.

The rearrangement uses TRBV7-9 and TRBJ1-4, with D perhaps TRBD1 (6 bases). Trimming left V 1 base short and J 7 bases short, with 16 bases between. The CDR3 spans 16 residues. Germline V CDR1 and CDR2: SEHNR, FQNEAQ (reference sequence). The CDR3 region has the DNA TGTGCCAGCAGCTTAGGGCAGGGGCGAGGTGGTGAAAAACTGTTTTTT. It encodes CASSLGQGRGGEKLFF. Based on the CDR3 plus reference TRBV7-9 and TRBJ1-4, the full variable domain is DTGVSQNPRHKITKRGQNVTFRCDPISEHNRLYWYRQTLGQGPEFLTYFQNEAQLEKSRLLSDRFSAERPKGSFSTLEIQRTEQGDSAMYLCASSLGQGRGGEKLFFGSGTQLSVL.

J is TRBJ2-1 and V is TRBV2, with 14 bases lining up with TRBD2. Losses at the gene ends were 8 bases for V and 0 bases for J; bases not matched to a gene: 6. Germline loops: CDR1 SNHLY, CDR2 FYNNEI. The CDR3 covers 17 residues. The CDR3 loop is CASGGTSGGPSYNEQFF. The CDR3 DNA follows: TGTGCCAGCGGGGGGACTAGCGGGGGCCCCTCCTACAATGAGCAGTTCTTC.

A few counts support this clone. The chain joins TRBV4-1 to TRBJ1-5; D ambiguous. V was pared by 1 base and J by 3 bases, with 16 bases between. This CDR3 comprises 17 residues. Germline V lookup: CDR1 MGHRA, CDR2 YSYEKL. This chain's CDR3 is CASSQAPQDQYNQPQHF. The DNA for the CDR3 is TGCGCCAGCAGCCAAGCCCCCCAAGACCAGTACAATCAGCCCCAGCATTTT.

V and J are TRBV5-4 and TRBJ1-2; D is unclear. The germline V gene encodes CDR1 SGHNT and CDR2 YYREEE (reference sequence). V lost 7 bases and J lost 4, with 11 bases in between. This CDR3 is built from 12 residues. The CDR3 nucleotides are TGTGCCAGCGGTTCGAGGCTCTATGGCTACACCTTC. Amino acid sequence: CASGSRLYGYTF.

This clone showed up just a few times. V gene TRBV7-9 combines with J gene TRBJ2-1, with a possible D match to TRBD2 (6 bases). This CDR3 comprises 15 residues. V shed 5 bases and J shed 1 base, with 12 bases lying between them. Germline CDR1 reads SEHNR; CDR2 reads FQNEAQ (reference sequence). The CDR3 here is CASSRTGVSYNEQFF. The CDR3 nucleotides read TGTGCCAGCAGCAGAACGGGAGTGTCCTACAATGAGCAGTTCTTC.

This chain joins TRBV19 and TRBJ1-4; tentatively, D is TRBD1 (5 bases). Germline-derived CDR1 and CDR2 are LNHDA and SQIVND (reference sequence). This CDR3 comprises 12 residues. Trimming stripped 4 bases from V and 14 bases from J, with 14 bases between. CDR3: CASSTASGGLFF. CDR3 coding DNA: TGTGCCAGTAGTACCGCGTCCGGGGGGCTGTTTTTT.

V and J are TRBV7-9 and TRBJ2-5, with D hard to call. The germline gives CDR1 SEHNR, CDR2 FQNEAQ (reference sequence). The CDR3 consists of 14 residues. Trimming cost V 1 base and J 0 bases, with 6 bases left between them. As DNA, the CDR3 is TGTGCCAGCAGCTTAGATCCGTACCAAGAGACCCAGTACTTC. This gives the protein CASSLDPYQETQYF. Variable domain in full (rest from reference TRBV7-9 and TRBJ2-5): DTGVSQNPRHKITKRGQNVTFRCDPISEHNRLYWYRQTLGQGPEFLTYFQNEAQLEKSRLLSDRFSAERPKGSFSTLEIQRTEQGDSAMYLCASSLDPYQETQYFGPGTRLLVL.

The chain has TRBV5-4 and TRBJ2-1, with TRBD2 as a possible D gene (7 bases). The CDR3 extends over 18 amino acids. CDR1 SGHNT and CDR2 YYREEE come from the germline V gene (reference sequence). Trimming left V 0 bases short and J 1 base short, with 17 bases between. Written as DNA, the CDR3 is TGTGCCAGCAGCTTGGGGACTAGTGGGAGGGGGTCCTACAATGAGCAGTTCTTC. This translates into CASSLGTSGRGSYNEQFF.

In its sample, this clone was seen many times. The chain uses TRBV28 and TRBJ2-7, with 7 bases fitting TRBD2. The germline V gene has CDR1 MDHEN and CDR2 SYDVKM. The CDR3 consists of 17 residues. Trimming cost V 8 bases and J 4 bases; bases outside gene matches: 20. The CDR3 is CASPPSSRREKGYEQYF. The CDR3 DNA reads TGTGCCAGCCCCCCCTCCTCGAGGCGGGAGAAAGGGTACGAGCAGTACTTC.

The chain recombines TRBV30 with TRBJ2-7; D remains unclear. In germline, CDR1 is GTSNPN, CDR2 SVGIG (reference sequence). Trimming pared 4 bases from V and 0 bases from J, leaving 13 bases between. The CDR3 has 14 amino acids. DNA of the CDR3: TGTGCCTGGACCCCCTCGCTTGCCTCCTACGAGCAGTACTTC. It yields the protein CAWTPSLASYEQYF.

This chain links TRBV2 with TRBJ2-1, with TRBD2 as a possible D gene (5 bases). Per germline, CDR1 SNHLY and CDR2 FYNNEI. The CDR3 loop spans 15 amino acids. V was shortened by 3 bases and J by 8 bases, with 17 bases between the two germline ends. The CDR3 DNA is TGTGCCAGCAGTGATGGTGGGAGACCCCCCGATGAGCAGTTCTTC. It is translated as CASSDGGRPPDEQFF.

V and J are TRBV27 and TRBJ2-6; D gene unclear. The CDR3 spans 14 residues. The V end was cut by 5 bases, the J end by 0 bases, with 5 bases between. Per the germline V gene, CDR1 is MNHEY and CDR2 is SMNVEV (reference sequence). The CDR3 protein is CASSANSGANVLTF. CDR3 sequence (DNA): TGTGCCAGCAGTGCTAACTCTGGGGCCAACGTCCTGACTTTC.

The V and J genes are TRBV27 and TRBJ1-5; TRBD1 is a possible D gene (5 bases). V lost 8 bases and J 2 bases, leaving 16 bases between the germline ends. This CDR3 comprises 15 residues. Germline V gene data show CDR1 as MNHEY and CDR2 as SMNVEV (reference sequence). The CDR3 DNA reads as TGTGCCAGCCAGACATCAAGGGGAGGCAATCAGCCCCAGCATTTT. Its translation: CASQTSRGGNQPQHF.

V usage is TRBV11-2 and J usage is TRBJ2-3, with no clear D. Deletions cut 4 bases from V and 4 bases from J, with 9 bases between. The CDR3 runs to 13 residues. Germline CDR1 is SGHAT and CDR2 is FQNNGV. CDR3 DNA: TGTGCCAGCAGCTCAAATCAGGCAGATACGCAGTATTTT. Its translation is CASSSNQADTQYF.

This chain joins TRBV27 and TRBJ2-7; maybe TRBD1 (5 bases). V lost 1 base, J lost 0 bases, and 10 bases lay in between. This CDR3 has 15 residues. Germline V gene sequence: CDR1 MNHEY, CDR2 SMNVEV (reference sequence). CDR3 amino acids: CASSLLGQGSYEQYF. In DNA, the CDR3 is TGTGCCAGCAGTTTATTAGGTCAGGGCTCCTACGAGCAGTACTTC.

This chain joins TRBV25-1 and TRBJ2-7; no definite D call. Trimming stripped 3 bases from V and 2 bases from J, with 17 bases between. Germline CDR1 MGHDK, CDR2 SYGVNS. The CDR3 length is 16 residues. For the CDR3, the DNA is TGTGCCAGCAGTGAGGGAAAAGACTCCCAGCCCTACGAGCAGTACTTC. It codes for CASSEGKDSQPYEQYF.

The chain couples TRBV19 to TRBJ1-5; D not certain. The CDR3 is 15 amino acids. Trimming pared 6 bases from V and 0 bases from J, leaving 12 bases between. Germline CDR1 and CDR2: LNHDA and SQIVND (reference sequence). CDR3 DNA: TGTGCCAGTAGAGGTCCGTCCCATAGCAATCAGCCCCAGCATTTT. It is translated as CASRGPSHSNQPQHF.

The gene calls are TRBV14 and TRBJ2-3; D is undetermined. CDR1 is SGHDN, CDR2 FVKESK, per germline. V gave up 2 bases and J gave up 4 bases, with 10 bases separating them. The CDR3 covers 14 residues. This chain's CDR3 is CASSQKDRADTQYF. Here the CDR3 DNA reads TGTGCCAGCAGCCAAAAAGACCGGGCAGATACGCAGTATTTT.

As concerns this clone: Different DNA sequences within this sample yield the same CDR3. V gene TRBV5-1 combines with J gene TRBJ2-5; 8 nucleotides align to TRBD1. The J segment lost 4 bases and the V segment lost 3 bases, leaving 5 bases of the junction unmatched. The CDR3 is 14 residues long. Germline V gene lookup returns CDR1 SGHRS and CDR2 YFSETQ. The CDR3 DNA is TGCGCCAGCAGCTCCCAGGGGGCAGGAGAGACCCAGTACTTC. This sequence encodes CASSSQGAGETQYF.

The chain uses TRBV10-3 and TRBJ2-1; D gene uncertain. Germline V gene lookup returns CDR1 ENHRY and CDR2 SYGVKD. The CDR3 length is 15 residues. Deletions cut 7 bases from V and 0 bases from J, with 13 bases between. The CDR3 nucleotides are TGTGCCATCAAGTCAGCGCAGAGCTCCTACAATGAGCAGTTCTTC. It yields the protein CAIKSAQSSYNEQFF.

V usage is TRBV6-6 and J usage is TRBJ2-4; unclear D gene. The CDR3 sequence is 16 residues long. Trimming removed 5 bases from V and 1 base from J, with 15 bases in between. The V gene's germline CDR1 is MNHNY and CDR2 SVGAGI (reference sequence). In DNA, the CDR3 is TGTGCCAGCAGTCTAAGGGTATCTCTTGCCAAAAACATTCAGTACTTC. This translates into CASSLRVSLAKNIQYF.

Here the CDR3 DNA reads TGTGCCAGCAGTTCTCAGGGGTCGAGCACCGGGGAGCTGTTTTTT. This encodes CASSSQGSSTGELFF. The chain uses TRBV6-6 and TRBJ2-2; weak D call: TRBD1 (6 bases). The CDR3 loop spans 15 amino acids. The germline V gene encodes CDR1 MNHNY and CDR2 SVGAGI (reference sequence). V lost 4 bases and J lost 4, with 13 bases in between.

The CDR3 region has the DNA TGTGCCAGTAGTATAGCTTTGGACGGAACCTACGAGCAGTACTTC. It is translated as CASSIALDGTYEQYF. The chain joins TRBV19 to TRBJ2-7; D is unclear. Germline CDR1 is LNHDA and CDR2 is SQIVND (reference sequence). The CDR3 consists of 15 residues. Trimming pared 1 base from V and 2 bases from J, leaving 12 bases between.

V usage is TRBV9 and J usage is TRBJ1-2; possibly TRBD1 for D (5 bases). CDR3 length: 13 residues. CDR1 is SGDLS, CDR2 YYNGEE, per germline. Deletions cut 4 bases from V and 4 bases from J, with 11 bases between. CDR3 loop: CASSPQGPYGYTF. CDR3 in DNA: TGTGCCAGCAGCCCCCAGGGTCCCTATGGCTACACCTTC.

The CDR3 bases are TGTGCCAGCAGCCGACACCGACAGGGGGCGAACTATGGCTACACCTTC. Protein sequence: CASSRHRQGANYGYTF. The rearrangement links TRBV28 to TRBJ1-2, with 10 bases identical to TRBD1. V shed 6 bases and J 2 bases; nucleotides not matched to a gene: 9. The CDR3 runs 16 residues. CDR1 MDHEN and CDR2 SYDVKM come from the germline V gene.

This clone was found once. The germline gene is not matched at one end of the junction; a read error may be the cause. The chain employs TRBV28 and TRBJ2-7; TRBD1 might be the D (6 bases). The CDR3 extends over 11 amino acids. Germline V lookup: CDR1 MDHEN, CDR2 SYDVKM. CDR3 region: CVSSFQGEQYF. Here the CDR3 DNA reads TGTGTCAGCAGTTTCCAGGGGGAGCAGTACTTC.

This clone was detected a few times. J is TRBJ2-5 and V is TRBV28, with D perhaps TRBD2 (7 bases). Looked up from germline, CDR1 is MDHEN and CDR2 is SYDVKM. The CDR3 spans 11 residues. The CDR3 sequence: CPKGGEETQYF. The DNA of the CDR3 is TGTCCAAAAGGGGGGGAAGAGACCCAGTACTTC.